This T cell receptor beta chain appears in the sequencing data of a study of breast tumors, draining lymph nodes, adjacent tissues. Turning to this clonotype: This may stem from a read error, because a much larger clone lies one nucleotide away.

TCRdb ran MiXCR on the multiplex PCR reads and lists one entry per CDR3 protein. In the table there are about 110,000 distinct CDR3 sequences, around 30% of which are singletons. Samples came from axillary lymph nodes draining the breast cancer. This receptor was identified in a female donor with breast cancer. Some clones in this sample may be carry-over from other donors' samples. Sequenced: axillary lymph node tissue.

CDR3 sequence: CASGFNRTSRLLYEQYF. For the CDR3, the DNA is TGTGCTAGTGGTTTCAACCGGACTAGCAGGCTTCTTTACGAGCAGTACTTC. The gene calls are TRBV12-3 or TRBV12-4 and TRBJ2-7; TRBD2 matches 8 bases. This CDR3 contains 17 residues.